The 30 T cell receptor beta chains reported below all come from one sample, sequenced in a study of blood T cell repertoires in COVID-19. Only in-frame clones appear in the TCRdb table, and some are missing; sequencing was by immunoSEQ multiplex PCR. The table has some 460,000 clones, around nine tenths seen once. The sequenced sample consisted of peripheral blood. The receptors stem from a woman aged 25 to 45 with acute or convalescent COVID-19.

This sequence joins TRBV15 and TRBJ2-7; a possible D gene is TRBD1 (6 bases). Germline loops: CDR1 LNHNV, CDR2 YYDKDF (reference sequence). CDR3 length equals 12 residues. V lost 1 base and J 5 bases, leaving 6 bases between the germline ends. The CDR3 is CATSRGQDEQYF. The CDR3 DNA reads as TGTGCCACCAGCAGAGGACAGGACGAGCAGTACTTC.

CDR3 nucleotide sequence: TGCGCCAGCAGCCACGGGATGAGGGCCGAGTATGGCTACACCTTC. This codes for CASSHGMRAEYGYTF. The V call is TRBV4-1, the J call TRBJ1-2; unclear D gene. V lost 3 bases to trimming and J lost 5 bases, with 16 bases between them. Germline CDR1 MGHRA, CDR2 YSYEKL. The CDR3 covers 15 residues.

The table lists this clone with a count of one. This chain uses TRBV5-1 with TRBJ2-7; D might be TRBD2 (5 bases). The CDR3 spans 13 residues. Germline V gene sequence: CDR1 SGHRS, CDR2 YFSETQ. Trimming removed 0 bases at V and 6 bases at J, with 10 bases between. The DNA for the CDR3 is TGCGCCAGCAGCTTGGCCCGGGGTAGCGAGCAGTACTTC. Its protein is CASSLARGSEQYF.

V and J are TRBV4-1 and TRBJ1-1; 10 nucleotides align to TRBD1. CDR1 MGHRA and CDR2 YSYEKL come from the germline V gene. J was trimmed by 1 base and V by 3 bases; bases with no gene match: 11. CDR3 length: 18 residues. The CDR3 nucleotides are TGCGCCAGCAGCCACCCATGGACAGGGGGGATAAAGAACACTGAAGCTTTCTTT. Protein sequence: CASSHPWTGGIKNTEAFF.

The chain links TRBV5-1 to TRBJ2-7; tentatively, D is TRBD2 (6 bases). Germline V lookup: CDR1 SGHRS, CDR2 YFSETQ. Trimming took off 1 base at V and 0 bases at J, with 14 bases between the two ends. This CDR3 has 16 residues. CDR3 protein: CASSLSSGTPSYEQYF. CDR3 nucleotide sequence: TGCGCCAGCAGCTTGAGTTCGGGGACTCCCTCCTACGAGCAGTACTTC.

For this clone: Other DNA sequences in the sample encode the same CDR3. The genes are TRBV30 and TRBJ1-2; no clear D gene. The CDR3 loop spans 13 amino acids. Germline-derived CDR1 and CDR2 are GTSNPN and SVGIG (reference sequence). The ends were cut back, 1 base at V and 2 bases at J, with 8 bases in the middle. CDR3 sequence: CAWSAGGNYGYTF. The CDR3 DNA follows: TGTGCCTGGAGTGCGGGAGGAAACTATGGCTACACCTTC.

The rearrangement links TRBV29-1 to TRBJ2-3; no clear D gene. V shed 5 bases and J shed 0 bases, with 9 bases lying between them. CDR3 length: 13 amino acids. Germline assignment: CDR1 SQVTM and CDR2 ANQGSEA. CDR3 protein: CSVIPTSTDTQYF. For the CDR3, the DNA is TGCAGCGTTATCCCCACTAGCACAGATACGCAGTATTTT.

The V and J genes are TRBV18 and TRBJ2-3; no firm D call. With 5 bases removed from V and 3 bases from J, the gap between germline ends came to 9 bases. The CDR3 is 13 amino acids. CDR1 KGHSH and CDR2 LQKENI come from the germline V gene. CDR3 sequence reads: CASSGSGTDTQYF. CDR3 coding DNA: TGTGCCAGCTCAGGTTCGGGTACAGATACGCAGTATTTT.

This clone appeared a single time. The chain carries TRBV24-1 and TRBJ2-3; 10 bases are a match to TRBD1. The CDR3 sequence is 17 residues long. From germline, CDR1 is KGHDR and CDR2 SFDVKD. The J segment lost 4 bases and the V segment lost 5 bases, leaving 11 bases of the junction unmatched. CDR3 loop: CATSVNGGTGVPDTQYF. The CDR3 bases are TGTGCCACCAGTGTCAATGGGGGGACAGGGGTCCCAGATACGCAGTATTTT.

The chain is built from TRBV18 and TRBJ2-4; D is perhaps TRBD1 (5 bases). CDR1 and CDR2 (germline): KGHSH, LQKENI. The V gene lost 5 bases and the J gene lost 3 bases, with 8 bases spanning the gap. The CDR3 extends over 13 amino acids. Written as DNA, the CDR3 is TGTGCCAGCTCAGTCGACAGCAAAAACATTCAGTACTTC. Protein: CASSVDSKNIQYF.

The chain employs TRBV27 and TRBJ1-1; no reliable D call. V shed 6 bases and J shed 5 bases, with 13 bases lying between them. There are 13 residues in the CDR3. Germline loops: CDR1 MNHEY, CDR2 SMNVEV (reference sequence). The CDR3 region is CASRRGLGTEAFF. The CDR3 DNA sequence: TGTGCCAGCAGGCGAGGGCTGGGGACTGAAGCTTTCTTT.

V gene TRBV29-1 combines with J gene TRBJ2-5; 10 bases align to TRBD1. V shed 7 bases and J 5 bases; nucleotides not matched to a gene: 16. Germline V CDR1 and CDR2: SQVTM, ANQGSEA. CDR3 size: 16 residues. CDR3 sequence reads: CSATTRDRGSRETQYF. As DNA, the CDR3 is TGCAGCGCTACGACCAGGGACAGGGGATCCCGGGAGACCCAGTACTTC.

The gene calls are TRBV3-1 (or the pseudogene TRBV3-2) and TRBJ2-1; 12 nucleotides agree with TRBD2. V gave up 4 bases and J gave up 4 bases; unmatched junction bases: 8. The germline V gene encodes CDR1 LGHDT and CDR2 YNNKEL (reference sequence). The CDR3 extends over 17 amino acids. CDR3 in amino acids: CASSPHRTSGAYNEQFF. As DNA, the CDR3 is TGTGCCAGCAGCCCCCACCGGACTAGCGGGGCGTACAATGAGCAGTTCTTC.

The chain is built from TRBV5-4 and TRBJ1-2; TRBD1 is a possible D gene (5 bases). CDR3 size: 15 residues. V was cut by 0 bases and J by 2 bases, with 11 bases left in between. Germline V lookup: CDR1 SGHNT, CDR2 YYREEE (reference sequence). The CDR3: CASSLGGKGNYGYTF. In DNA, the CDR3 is TGTGCCAGCAGCTTGGGTGGAAAGGGGAACTATGGCTACACCTTC.

CDR3 region: CAISDYEGQGYEQYF. In nucleotides, the CDR3 is TGTGCCATCAGTGACTATGAGGGACAGGGCTACGAGCAGTACTTC. The V gene is TRBV10-3, the J gene TRBJ2-7, with 9 bases identical to TRBD1. Per germline, CDR1 ENHRY and CDR2 SYGVKD. V was pared by 3 bases and J by 3 bases, with 6 bases of the junction left unmatched. The CDR3 totals 15 residues.

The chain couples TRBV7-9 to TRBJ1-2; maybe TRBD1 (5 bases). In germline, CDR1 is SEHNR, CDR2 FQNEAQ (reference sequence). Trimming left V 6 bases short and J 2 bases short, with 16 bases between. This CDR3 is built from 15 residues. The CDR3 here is CASRPGERPNYGYTF. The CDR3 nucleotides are TGTGCCAGCAGGCCGGGGGAGCGGCCAAACTATGGCTACACCTTC.

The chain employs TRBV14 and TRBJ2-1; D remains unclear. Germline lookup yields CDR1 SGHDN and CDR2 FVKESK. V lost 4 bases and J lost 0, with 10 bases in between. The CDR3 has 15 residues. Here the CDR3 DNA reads TGTGCCAGCAGCCTAGCCATGGGCTCCTACAATGAGCAGTTCTTC. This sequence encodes CASSLAMGSYNEQFF.

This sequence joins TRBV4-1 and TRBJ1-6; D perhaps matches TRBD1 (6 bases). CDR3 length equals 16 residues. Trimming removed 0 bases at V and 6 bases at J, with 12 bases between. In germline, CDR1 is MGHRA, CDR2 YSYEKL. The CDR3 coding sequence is TGCGCCAGCAGCCAAGAATCGGCAGGGGTTAATTCACCCCTCCACTTT. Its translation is CASSQESAGVNSPLHF.

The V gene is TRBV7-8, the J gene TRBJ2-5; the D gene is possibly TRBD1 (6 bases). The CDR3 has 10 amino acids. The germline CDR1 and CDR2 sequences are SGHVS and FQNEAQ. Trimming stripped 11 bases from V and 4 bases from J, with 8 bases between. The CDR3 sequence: CAGGRETQYF. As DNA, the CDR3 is TGTGCCGGGGGCCGAGAGACCCAGTACTTC.

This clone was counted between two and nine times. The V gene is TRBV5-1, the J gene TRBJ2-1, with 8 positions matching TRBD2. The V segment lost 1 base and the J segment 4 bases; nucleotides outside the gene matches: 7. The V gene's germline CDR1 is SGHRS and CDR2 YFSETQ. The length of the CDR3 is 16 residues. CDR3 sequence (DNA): TGCGCCAGCAGCTTGACCCCACTAGCGGATTACAATGAGCAGTTCTTC. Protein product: CASSLTPLADYNEQFF.

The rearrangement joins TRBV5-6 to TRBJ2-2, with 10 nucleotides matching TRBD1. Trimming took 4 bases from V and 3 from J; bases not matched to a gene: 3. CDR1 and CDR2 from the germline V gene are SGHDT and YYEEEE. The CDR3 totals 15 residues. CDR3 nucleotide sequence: TGTGCCAGCAGCGCGGACAGGGGGGACACCGGGGAGCTGTTTTTT. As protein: CASSADRGDTGELFF.

This CDR3 is CASSLQPYNEQFF. CDR3 bases: TGCGCCAGCAGCCTACAGCCCTACAATGAGCAGTTCTTC. This rearrangement joins TRBV4-1 to TRBJ2-1; D is ambiguous. The CDR3 is made up of 13 amino acids. The germline gives CDR1 MGHRA, CDR2 YSYEKL. V was pared by 4 bases and J by 2 bases, with 6 bases between.

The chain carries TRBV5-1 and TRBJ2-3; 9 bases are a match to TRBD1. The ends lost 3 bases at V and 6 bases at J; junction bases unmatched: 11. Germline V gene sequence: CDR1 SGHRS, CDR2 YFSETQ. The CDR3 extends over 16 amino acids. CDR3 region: CASSSTGTGTLDTQYF. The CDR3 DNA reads TGCGCCAGCAGCTCAACCGGGACAGGGACTTTGGATACGCAGTATTTT.

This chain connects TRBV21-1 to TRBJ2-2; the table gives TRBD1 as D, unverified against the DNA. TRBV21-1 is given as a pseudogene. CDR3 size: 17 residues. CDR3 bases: TGTGCCAGCAGCAAGGCTAACCAGGGGGACGACACCGGGGAGCTGTTTTTT. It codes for CASSKANQGDDTGELFF.

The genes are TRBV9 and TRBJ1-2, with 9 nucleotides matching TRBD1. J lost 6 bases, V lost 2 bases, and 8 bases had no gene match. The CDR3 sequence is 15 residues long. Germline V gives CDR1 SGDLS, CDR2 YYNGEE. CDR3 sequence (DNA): TGTGCCAGCAGCGTCAACCGGGACAGGGTTCATGGCTACACCTTC. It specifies CASSVNRDRVHGYTF. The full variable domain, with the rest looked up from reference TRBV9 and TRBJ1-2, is DSGVTQTPKHLITATGQRVTLRCSPRSGDLSVYWYQQSLDQGLQFLIQYYNGEERAKGNILERFSAQQFPDLHSELNLSSLELGDSALYFCASSVNRDRVHGYTFGSGTRLTVV.

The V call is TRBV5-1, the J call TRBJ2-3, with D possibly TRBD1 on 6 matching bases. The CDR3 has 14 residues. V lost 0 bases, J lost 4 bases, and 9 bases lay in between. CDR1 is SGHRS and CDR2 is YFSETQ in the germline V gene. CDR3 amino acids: CASSLDRASDTQYF. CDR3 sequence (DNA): TGCGCCAGCAGCTTGGACAGGGCGTCAGATACGCAGTATTTT.

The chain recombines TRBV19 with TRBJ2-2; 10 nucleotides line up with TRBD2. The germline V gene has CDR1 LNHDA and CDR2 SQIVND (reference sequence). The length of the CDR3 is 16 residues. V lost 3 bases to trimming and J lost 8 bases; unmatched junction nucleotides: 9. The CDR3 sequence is CASSIGLAGEVGELFF. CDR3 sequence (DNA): TGTGCCAGTAGTATTGGCCTAGCGGGGGAGGTAGGGGAGCTGTTTTTT.

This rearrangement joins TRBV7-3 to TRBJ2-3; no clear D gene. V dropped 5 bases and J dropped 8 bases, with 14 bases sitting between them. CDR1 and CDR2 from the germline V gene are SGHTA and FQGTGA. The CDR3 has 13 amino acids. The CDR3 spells CASSPTQVGTQYF. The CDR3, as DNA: TGTGCCAGCAGCCCTACTCAGGTCGGTACGCAGTATTTT.

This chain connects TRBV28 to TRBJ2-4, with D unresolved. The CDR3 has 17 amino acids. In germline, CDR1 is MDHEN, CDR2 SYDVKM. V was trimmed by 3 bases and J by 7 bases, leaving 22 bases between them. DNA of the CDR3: TGTGCCAGCAGTTTGTTTCACCGCCGGAGTTCCTCGAACATTCAGTACTTC. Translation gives CASSLFHRRSSSNIQYF.

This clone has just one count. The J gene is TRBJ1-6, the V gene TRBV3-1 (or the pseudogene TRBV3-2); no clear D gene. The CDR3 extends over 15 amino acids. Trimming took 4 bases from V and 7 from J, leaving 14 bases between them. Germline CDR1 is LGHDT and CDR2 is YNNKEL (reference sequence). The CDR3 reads CASSPGPGRNSPLHF. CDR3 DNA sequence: TGTGCCAGCAGCCCCGGCCCGGGGAGAAATTCACCCCTCCACTTT.